This TCR beta chain was sequenced in a study of tumour-infiltrating T cells in Burkitt lymphoma. Study-wide background: The Burkitt lymphoma cohort spanned all epidemiological subtypes. Survival, overall and progression-free, tracked with productive clonality. Study-level findings and limits: Several public clonotypes recurred in numerous Burkitt lymphoma patients.

Germline-derived CDR1 and CDR2 are LNHDA and SQIVND (reference sequence). The CDR3 loop spans 14 amino acids. V lost 6 bases and J lost 7, with 16 bases in between. On this clone: The target antigen is unknown.

Method: immunoSEQ multiplex PCR; TCRdb's copy keeps in-frame clones and lacks some. The sample lists approximately 46,000 clones, less than 40% occurring once. Sample: tumor tissue. The sequence derives from a human donor with Burkitt lymphoma. This sequence joins TRBV19 and TRBJ1-5; tentative D call: TRBD1 (5 bases). CDR3 coding DNA: TGTGCCAGTAGGACCGGGACCAGAGGCCAGCCCCAGCATTTT. Its protein is CASRTGTRGQPQHF.